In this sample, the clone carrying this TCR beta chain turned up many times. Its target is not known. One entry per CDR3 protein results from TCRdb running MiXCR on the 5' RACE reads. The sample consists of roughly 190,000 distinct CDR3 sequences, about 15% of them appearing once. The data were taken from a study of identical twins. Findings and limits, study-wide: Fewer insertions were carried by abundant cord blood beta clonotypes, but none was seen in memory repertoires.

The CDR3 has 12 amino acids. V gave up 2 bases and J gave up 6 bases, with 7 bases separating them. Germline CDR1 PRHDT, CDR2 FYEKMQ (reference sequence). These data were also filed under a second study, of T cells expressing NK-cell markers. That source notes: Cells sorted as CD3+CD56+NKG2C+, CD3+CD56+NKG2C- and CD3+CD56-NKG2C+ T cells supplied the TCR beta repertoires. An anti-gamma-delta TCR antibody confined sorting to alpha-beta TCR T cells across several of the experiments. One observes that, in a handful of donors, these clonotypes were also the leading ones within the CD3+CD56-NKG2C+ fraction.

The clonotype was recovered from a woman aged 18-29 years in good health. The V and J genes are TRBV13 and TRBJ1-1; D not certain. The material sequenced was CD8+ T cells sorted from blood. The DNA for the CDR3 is TGTGCCAGCAGCTTACAAGAGGCTGAAGCTTTCTTT. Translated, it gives CASSLQEAEAFF.